The 23 T cell receptor beta chains below were found in one sample sequenced in a study of T cells in Graves' hyperthyroidism and ophthalmopathy. The TCR beta CDR3 regions underwent amplification using RNA transcripts as the source. A first-round RT-PCR of the TCR CDR3 used the HTBI primer set. TCRdb re-derived calls from the multiplex PCR reads in MiXCR, one entry per CDR3 protein. The table has 300,000 to 400,000 distinct CDR3 sequences, 15% to 20% seen once. The source material was blood. Every receptor here comes from a woman in her forties or fifties with Graves' hyperthyroidism.

The J gene is TRBJ1-6, the V gene TRBV12-3 or TRBV12-4, with D possibly matching TRBD1 (6 bases). CDR3 length: 14 amino acids. V was shortened by 6 bases and J by 7 bases, with 13 bases between the two germline ends. CDR3 nucleotide sequence: TGTGCCAGCAGGGCAGGACAGCCGAATTCACCCCTCCACTTT. The encoded protein is CASRAGQPNSPLHF.

The sample holds many counts of this clonotype. The chain links TRBV2 to TRBJ2-2, with D uncertain. With 2 bases removed from V and 7 bases from J, the gap between germline ends came to 8 bases. Germline V lookup: CDR1 SNHLY, CDR2 FYNNEI. This CDR3 has 13 residues. The CDR3 bases are TGTGCCAGCAGTGAACTCCGTAGCGGGGAGCTGTTTTTT. This codes for CASSELRSGELFF.

This chain links TRBV2 with TRBJ2-1, with no clear D. Germline CDR1 and CDR2: SNHLY and FYNNEI. The V end lost 2 bases, the J end lost 15 bases, and 17 bases lay between the germline ends. The CDR3 loop spans 13 amino acids. CDR3 nucleotides: TGTGCCAGCAGTGAACATGGCAGTTCCTCCCTGTTCTTC. It codes for CASSEHGSSSLFF. Variable domain in full (rest from reference TRBV2 and TRBJ2-1): EPEVTQTPSHQVTQMGQEVILRCVPISNHLYFYWYRQILGQKVEFLVSFYNNEISEKSEIFDDQFSVERPDGSNFTLKIRSTKLEDSAMYFCASSEHGSSSLFFGPGTRLTVL.

This clonotype was seen a few times. Germline is not matched at one junction end, which may reflect a read error. The V gene is TRBV12-3 or TRBV12-4, the J gene TRBJ2-2, with D perhaps given as TRBD1 or TRBD2 (7 bases each). This CDR3 is 13 amino acids long. The CDR3 nucleotides are TGTGCCAGCTCGAACAGGGGAAGCGGGGAGTTGTTTTTT. Its protein product is CASSNRGSGELFF.

The chain is built from TRBV20-1 and TRBJ2-3; maybe TRBD1 (6 bases). Deletions cut 4 bases from V and 6 bases from J, with 14 bases between. This CDR3 has 13 residues. The germline gives CDR1 DFQATT, CDR2 SNEGSKA (reference sequence). Here the CDR3 reads CSATGQSGDTQYF. The CDR3 region has the DNA TGCAGTGCTACCGGACAGTCAGGGGATACGCAGTATTTT.

The table lists this clonotype with a few counts. V gene TRBV2 combines with J gene TRBJ1-2; no clear D. The CDR3 extends over 14 amino acids. The V gene lost 2 bases and the J gene lost 4 bases, with 11 bases spanning the gap. Germline-derived CDR1 and CDR2 are SNHLY and FYNNEI. CDR3 nucleotides: TGTGCCAGCAGTGAATATGCCAGCCTCTATGGCTACACCTTC. It encodes CASSEYASLYGYTF. Filled out from reference TRBV2 and TRBJ1-2, the complete variable domain reads EPEVTQTPSHQVTQMGQEVILRCVPISNHLYFYWYRQILGQKVEFLVSFYNNEISEKSEIFDDQFSVERPDGSNFTLKIRSTKLEDSAMYFCASSEYASLYGYTFGSGTRLTVV.

This clonotype has a count of ten or more. CDR3 amino acids: CASSLEDSYNSPLHF. Written as DNA, the CDR3 is TGTGCCAGCAGTTTAGAGGACTCCTATAATTCACCCCTCCACTTT. The chain carries TRBV28 and TRBJ1-6; D not resolved. Trimming left V 2 bases short and J 0 bases short, with 5 bases between. CDR3 length equals 15 residues. Per germline, CDR1 MDHEN and CDR2 SYDVKM.

In this sample, this clonotype turned up many times. The CDR3 protein is CSASRLEVLDTQYF. In nucleotides, the CDR3 is TGCAGTGCTTCTCGACTGGAGGTCTTAGATACGCAGTATTTT. This chain uses TRBV20-1 with TRBJ2-3; D may be TRBD2 (5 bases). The V and J ends lost 5 bases and 5 bases respectively, with 17 bases between them. Germline lookup yields CDR1 DFQATT and CDR2 SNEGSKA (reference sequence). The CDR3 runs 14 residues.

This clonotype was seen at least ten times. The V call is TRBV7-8, the J call TRBJ2-1; the D is unclear. The CDR3 is 16 residues long. CDR1 and CDR2 (germline): SGHVS, FQNEAQ. Trimming cost V 2 bases and J 0 bases, with 11 bases left between them. This CDR3 is CASSLRSGSSYNEQFF. In DNA, the CDR3 is TGTGCCAGCAGCTTACGGTCAGGAAGCTCCTACAATGAGCAGTTCTTC. Full variable domain (rest looked up from reference TRBV7-8 and TRBJ2-1): GAGVSQSPRYKVAKRGQDVALRCDPISGHVSLFWYQQALGQGPEFLTYFQNEAQLDKSGLPSDRFFAERPEGSVSTLKIQRTQQEDSAVYLCASSLRSGSSYNEQFFGPGTRLTVL.

The chain carries TRBV5-6 and TRBJ1-4, with D unresolved. CDR1 SGHDT and CDR2 YYEEEE come from the germline V gene. The V end was cut by 3 bases, the J end by 3 bases, with 6 bases between. CDR3 length equals 13 residues. The CDR3 loop is CASSSLANEKLFF. CDR3 sequence (DNA): TGTGCCAGCAGCTCGCTCGCTAATGAAAAACTGTTTTTT.

This clonotype was found a few times. V and J are TRBV7-6 and TRBJ2-1; TRBD2 aligns across 11 bases. Unmatched junction bases numbered 3, after V lost 1 base and J lost 4 bases. CDR1 and CDR2 (germline): SGHVS, FNYEAQ. There are 16 residues in the CDR3. For the CDR3, the DNA is TGTGCCAGCAGCTTAGTTACTAGCGGGGGATACAATGAGCAGTTCTTC. Encoded protein: CASSLVTSGGYNEQFF. The whole variable domain, filled in from reference TRBV7-6 and TRBJ2-1, reads GAGVSQSPRYKVTKRGQDVALRCDPISGHVSLYWYRQALGQGPEFLTYFNYEAQQDKSGLPNDRFSAERPEGSISTLTIQRTEQRDSAMYRCASSLVTSGGYNEQFFGPGTRLTVL.

This clonotype appeared many times. The genes are TRBV12-3 or TRBV12-4 and TRBJ1-1, with TRBD1 as a possible D gene (6 bases). V was pared by 6 bases and J by 6 bases, with 14 bases between. This CDR3 comprises 13 residues. The CDR3 loop reads CASSTTTGSEAFF. As DNA, the CDR3 is TGTGCCAGCAGCACGACTACAGGGTCTGAAGCTTTCTTT.

This clonotype was counted ten times or more. This rearrangement joins TRBV30 to TRBJ2-3; TRBD2 agrees at 7 bases. This CDR3 has 14 residues. Per germline, CDR1 GTSNPN and CDR2 SVGIG (reference sequence). J lost 5 bases, V lost 2 bases, and 7 bases had no gene match. The CDR3 reads CAWSNGAGVDTQYF. For the CDR3, the DNA is TGTGCCTGGAGTAATGGGGCGGGGGTAGATACGCAGTATTTT.

This clonotype was found a few times. The V gene is TRBV6-5, the J gene TRBJ2-3, with no clear D. Looked up from germline, CDR1 is MNHEY and CDR2 is SVGAGI. The CDR3 spans 14 residues. Trimming removed 2 bases at V and 2 bases at J, with 8 bases between. The CDR3 DNA reads TGTGCCAGCAGTTACCGGTCTCCCACAGATACGCAGTATTTT. Its protein product is CASSYRSPTDTQYF.

V usage is TRBV20-1 and J usage is TRBJ2-2; D is undetermined. This CDR3 has 13 residues. V dropped 3 bases and J dropped 8 bases, with 13 bases sitting between them. CDR1 DFQATT and CDR2 SNEGSKA come from the germline V gene (reference sequence). The DNA of the CDR3 is TGCAGTGCTAGGAGTCTGGAGTGGGGGGAGCTGTTTTTT. It yields the protein CSARSLEWGELFF.

This CDR3 reads CSADTNTQYF. The CDR3 DNA follows: TGCAGTGCCGACACGAATACGCAGTATTTT. The V call is TRBV20-1, the J call TRBJ2-3; no clear D. The germline CDR1 and CDR2 sequences are DFQATT and SNEGSKA (reference sequence). CDR3 length: 10 residues. Trimming removed 6 bases from V and 7 bases from J, with 8 bases in between.

On this clonotype itself: A read error may be the cause here, since a much bigger clone is one base away. Here the CDR3 DNA reads TGCGGTGCTAGAGATGGCCGGGGGGGCAATGAGCAGTTCTTC. Its protein is CGARDGRGGNEQFF. The chain has TRBV20-1 and TRBJ2-1; 8 bases line up with TRBD2. Germline CDR1 and CDR2: DFQATT and SNEGSKA (reference sequence). This CDR3 has 14 amino acids.

This chain joins TRBV20-1 and TRBJ2-5; D gene ambiguous. Trimming took 0 bases from V and 6 from J, leaving 17 bases between them. The CDR3 totals 15 residues. The germline CDR1 and CDR2 sequences are DFQATT and SNEGSKA (reference sequence). CDR3 sequence reads: CSARDFGSGPQTQYF. CDR3 bases: TGCAGTGCTAGAGATTTTGGATCGGGTCCCCAGACCCAGTACTTC.

This clonotype appeared many times. The J gene is TRBJ2-7, the V gene TRBV7-6; TRBD2 matches at 7 bases. The CDR3 totals 14 residues. V shed 4 bases and J 6 bases; nucleotides not matched to a gene: 9. Germline V gives CDR1 SGHVS, CDR2 FNYEAQ. The CDR3 coding sequence is TGTGCCAGCAGCTGGGTACCCGGGGAGGGCGAGCAGTACTTC. Protein sequence: CASSWVPGEGEQYF.

This clonotype was observed a handful of times. As DNA, the CDR3 is TGCAGCGTCCCCAAAGGTGTAGGGGCTCCTGAAGCTTTCTTT. As protein: CSVPKGVGAPEAFF. This chain connects TRBV29-1 to TRBJ1-1, with a weak D call TRBD1 (5 bases). The germline CDR1 and CDR2 sequences are SQVTM and ANQGSEA. V was pared by 6 bases and J by 6 bases, with 20 bases between. CDR3 length: 14 residues.

This clonotype was counted only a few times. The V call is TRBV6-1, the J call TRBJ1-1; weak D call: TRBD1 (5 bases). This CDR3 has 13 residues. Germline CDR1 is MNHNS and CDR2 is SASEGT. Deletions cut 7 bases from V and 1 base from J, with 10 bases between. This chain's CDR3 is CASTLTENTEAFF. The CDR3 nucleotides read TGTGCCAGCACTCTGACAGAGAACACTGAAGCTTTCTTT.

This clonotype was detected many times. The V and J genes are TRBV20-1 and TRBJ2-3; 7 nucleotides match TRBD2. Germline lookup yields CDR1 DFQATT and CDR2 SNEGSKA (reference sequence). V shed 5 bases, J shed 2 bases, and the junction held 4 bases outside the gene matches. The CDR3 spans 13 residues. The CDR3 spells CSAWSGDTDTQYF. DNA for the CDR3: TGCAGTGCTTGGAGCGGGGACACAGATACGCAGTATTTT.

The rearrangement links TRBV15 to TRBJ2-2, with a weak D call TRBD2 (5 bases). Trimming left V 4 bases short and J 6 bases short, with 18 bases between. This CDR3 comprises 16 residues. The germline V gene has CDR1 LNHNV and CDR2 YYDKDF (reference sequence). As DNA, the CDR3 is TGTGCCACCAGCATGGTATGGCGAGGGAGCGCCGGGGAGCTGTTTTTT. The encoded protein is CATSMVWRGSAGELFF.